Listed here are 23 T cell receptor beta chains from one sample, sequenced in a study of blood T cells in healthy people across ages (dated by TCRdb to the mid-2010s). Receptor libraries were prepared by 5' RACE. Sequencing was carried out with an Illumina HiSeq 2500. The second PCR ran for about 7 to 11 cycles and used a J-beta primer mix along with a sample-barcoded 5' primer. Clones were called with MiXCR by TCRdb after fastp trimmed the public reads at Q25, and only in-frame beta chains were retained. Every CDR3 protein is listed once, alongside the most common genes and DNA of its rows. This sample holds hundreds of thousands of distinct CDR3 sequences; more than 40% were observed only once. 25% to 35% of the sample is in the top ten clones. The source material was blood. Every receptor here comes from an older woman in good health.

This clonotype was picked up a small number of times. A much larger clone lies a single base off, so this may be a read error. This rearrangement joins TRBV20-1 to TRBJ2-4; the match to TRBD2 covers 7 bases. CDR3 length: 12 residues. Germline V gives CDR1 DFQATT, CDR2 SNEGSKA (reference sequence). V gave up 0 bases and J gave up 7 bases; unmatched junction bases: 0. The CDR3 DNA sequence: TGCAGTGCTAGAGAGGGGGGGAACATTCAGTACTTC. Protein: CSAREGGNIQYF.

The V and J genes are TRBV4-3 and TRBJ2-3, with D uncertain. The CDR3 is 17 residues long. V dropped 5 bases and J dropped 3 bases, with 21 bases sitting between them. Germline V gene sequence: CDR1 LGHNA, CDR2 YSLEER. Here the CDR3 reads CASSKGGLSLRTDTQYF. Written as DNA, the CDR3 is TGCGCCAGCAGCAAAGGTGGTCTCTCACTGAGGACAGATACGCAGTATTTT.

The genes are TRBV9 and TRBJ1-1; D perhaps matches TRBD1 (5 bases). The germline gives CDR1 SGDLS, CDR2 YYNGEE. CDR3 length: 15 amino acids. V lost 5 bases and J 2 bases, leaving 16 bases between the germline ends. The CDR3 coding sequence is TGTGCCAGCAGTGGGGGGTTGGGGGGTAACACTGAAGCTTTCTTT. This gives the protein CASSGGLGGNTEAFF.

This clonotype was recorded only once. The CDR3 here is CASRDGPYNEQFF. As DNA, the CDR3 is TGTGCCAGCAGGGACGGTCCCTACAATGAGCAGTTCTTC. The rearrangement uses TRBV25-1 and TRBJ2-1; D is undetermined. The CDR3 is 13 residues long. Trimming left V 6 bases short and J 2 bases short, with 8 bases between. Germline CDR1 and CDR2: MGHDK and SYGVNS.

This clonotype has only one observation. The chain combines TRBV3-1 with TRBJ2-5, with TRBD1 matching 9 bases. Germline CDR1 LGHDT, CDR2 YNNKEL (reference sequence). This CDR3 contains 15 residues. V gave up 4 bases and J gave up 5 bases; unmatched junction bases: 8. The CDR3 coding sequence is TGTGCCAGCAGCCTCGGGACAGGGATGCGCGAGACCCAGTACTTC. Amino acids: CASSLGTGMRETQYF.

The chain combines TRBV4-2 with TRBJ2-4; possibly TRBD1 or TRBD2 for D (5 bases each). V lost 0 bases to trimming and J lost 4 bases, with 10 bases between them. Germline V gives CDR1 LGHNA, CDR2 YNFKEQ. This CDR3 region has 15 residues. The CDR3 protein is CASSQDSGTKNIQYF. CDR3 sequence (DNA): TGTGCCAGCAGCCAAGATTCCGGGACGAAAAACATTCAGTACTTC.

This clonotype was observed a single time. The rearrangement uses TRBV7-3 and TRBJ2-1, with a weak D call TRBD1 (5 bases). The CDR3 has 15 amino acids. V lost 5 bases and J lost 4, with 15 bases in between. The germline gives CDR1 SGHTA, CDR2 FQGTGA. The DNA of the CDR3 is TGTGCCAGCAGCCCATCTTCGACAGTATACAATGAGCAGTTCTTC. Its translation is CASSPSSTVYNEQFF.

V is TRBV6-5 and J is TRBJ2-4; D is ambiguous. CDR1 MNHEY and CDR2 SVGAGI come from the germline V gene. This CDR3 comprises 15 residues. The V gene lost 4 bases and the J gene lost 0 bases, with 10 bases spanning the gap. CDR3 loop: CASSSGKLAKNIQYF. CDR3 DNA: TGTGCCAGCAGTTCCGGAAAACTAGCCAAAAACATTCAGTACTTC.

The table lists this clonotype with a few counts. This chain links TRBV2 with TRBJ2-1, with D perhaps TRBD1 (5 bases). Trimming shortened V by 3 bases and J by 9 bases, and 12 bases separated the two germline ends. Germline V lookup: CDR1 SNHLY, CDR2 FYNNEI. The CDR3 has 13 amino acids. The CDR3 protein is CASSDSGMAEQFF. The CDR3 DNA is TGTGCCAGCAGTGATTCAGGGATGGCTGAGCAGTTCTTC. Combining the CDR3 with reference TRBV2 and TRBJ2-1 gives the whole variable domain EPEVTQTPSHQVTQMGQEVILRCVPISNHLYFYWYRQILGQKVEFLVSFYNNEISEKSEIFDDQFSVERPDGSNFTLKIRSTKLEDSAMYFCASSDSGMAEQFFGPGTRLTVL.

This clonotype was picked up a small number of times. The chain joins TRBV20-1 to TRBJ2-5, with 8 bases fitting TRBD2. CDR1 and CDR2 from the germline V gene are DFQATT and SNEGSKA (reference sequence). The CDR3 length is 16 residues. Unmatched junction bases numbered 12, after V lost 3 bases and J lost 3 bases. Written as DNA, the CDR3 is TGCAGTGCTAGCCCCTCGGCGGGAGGTCCAGAAGAGACCCAGTACTTC. Translation: CSASPSAGGPEETQYF.

This clonotype came up once. This chain links TRBV7-9 with TRBJ2-6; D is undetermined. The CDR3 has 17 amino acids. Germline assignment: CDR1 SEHNR and CDR2 FQNEAQ (reference sequence). V was clipped by 2 bases and J by 0 bases, with 11 bases between them. CDR3 loop: CASSLPCANSGANVLTF. The CDR3 nucleotides read TGTGCCAGCAGCTTACCCTGCGCAAACTCTGGGGCCAACGTCCTGACTTTC.

The chain employs TRBV24-1 and TRBJ2-5, with TRBD2 as a possible D gene (5 bases). The germline V and J ends were trimmed by 3 bases and 10 bases, with 17 bases remaining between them. The germline CDR1 and CDR2 sequences are KGHDR and SFDVKD. There are 14 residues in the CDR3. The CDR3 loop is CATSDPRHKEGQYF. The CDR3 bases are TGTGCCACCAGTGATCCAAGACACAAAGAGGGCCAGTACTTC.

The chain carries TRBV5-1 and TRBJ2-3; 11 bases are a match to TRBD2. CDR3 size: 16 residues. The germline V gene encodes CDR1 SGHRS and CDR2 YFSETQ. Trimming at V came to 0 bases and at J to 6 bases, leaving 6 bases not matched to a gene. CDR3 sequence (DNA): TGCGCCAGCAGCTTGGTACTAGCGGGAGTCCCGGATACGCAGTATTTT. Amino acids: CASSLVLAGVPDTQYF.

This clonotype came up a few times. The rearrangement uses TRBV20-1 and TRBJ2-1, with a tentative D call TRBD1 (6 bases). The CDR3 is 14 amino acids. V gave up 1 base and J gave up 3 bases, with 10 bases separating them. The germline V gene has CDR1 DFQATT and CDR2 SNEGSKA (reference sequence). CDR3 bases: TGCAGTGCTAGAGGGATGGACAGCTACAATGAGCAGTTCTTC. Its protein is CSARGMDSYNEQFF.

A few counts support this clonotype. The V gene is TRBV7-2, the J gene TRBJ2-3; D gene ambiguous. Trimming left V 4 bases short and J 2 bases short, with 10 bases between. This CDR3 has 14 amino acids. Germline V gives CDR1 SGHTA, CDR2 FQGNSA. CDR3 coding DNA: TGTGCCAGCAGCTCCGGGCGCCTCACAGATACGCAGTATTTT. Protein: CASSSGRLTDTQYF.

This chain links TRBV25-1 with TRBJ2-3, with 8 bases fitting TRBD2. Trimming cost V 1 base and J 4 bases; bases outside gene matches: 7. Germline V gives CDR1 MGHDK, CDR2 SYGVNS. This CDR3 contains 16 residues. CDR3 nucleotide sequence: TGTGCCAGCAGTGAATCCGGGACTAGGAGTTCAGATACGCAGTATTTT. Protein sequence: CASSESGTRSSDTQYF.

The gene calls are TRBV7-2 and TRBJ1-2; 10 bases map to TRBD1. Trimming took 3 bases from V and 8 from J; bases not matched to a gene: 6. The CDR3 has 14 amino acids. Germline V gene data show CDR1 as SGHTA and CDR2 as FQGNSA. The CDR3: CASSLTTGGWGYTF. CDR3 DNA sequence: TGTGCCAGCAGCTTGACGACAGGGGGCTGGGGCTACACCTTC.

The J gene is TRBJ2-5, the V gene TRBV12-3 or TRBV12-4; TRBD2 matches at 10 bases. Gene TRBJ2-7 matches the end of the DNA better, so the J call may be wrong. The CDR3 has 15 amino acids. CDR3 in amino acids: CASTIGLAVTYEQYF. In DNA form, the CDR3 reads TGTGCCAGCACCATCGGACTAGCGGTAACCTACGAGCAGTACTTC.

This chain uses TRBV9 with TRBJ1-2, with D tentatively TRBD1 (6 bases). Germline loops: CDR1 SGDLS, CDR2 YYNGEE. The CDR3 has 18 amino acids. V lost 0 bases to trimming and J lost 2 bases, with 20 bases between them. In DNA form, the CDR3 reads TGTGCCAGCAGCGTAGGGGGGCCCCGGACACCCGACAACTATGGCTACACCTTC. Translation: CASSVGGPRTPDNYGYTF.

The sample holds a few counts of this clonotype. This chain uses TRBV9 with TRBJ2-7, with a tentative D call TRBD1 (6 bases). V was shortened by 0 bases and J by 7 bases, with 14 bases between the two germline ends. Per the germline V gene, CDR1 is SGDLS and CDR2 is YYNGEE. This CDR3 is built from 14 residues. CDR3 sequence (DNA): TGTGCCAGCAGCGTAGCCGGACAGTATTCGGAGCAGTACTTC. It translates to CASSVAGQYSEQYF.

The CDR3 bases are TGCAGTGCTAGAGCCCCCGGGACTAGCTCCTACGAGCAGTACTTC. Residues: CSARAPGTSSYEQYF. The V and J genes are TRBV20-1 and TRBJ2-7; 8 bases agree with TRBD2. Germline-derived CDR1 and CDR2 are DFQATT and SNEGSKA (reference sequence). The V and J ends lost 1 base and 0 bases, in that order; junction bases with no gene match: 5. The CDR3 is made up of 15 amino acids.

This rearrangement joins TRBV10-2 to TRBJ2-6, with a possible D match to TRBD1 (5 bases). The CDR3 loop spans 20 amino acids. V was trimmed by 2 bases and J by 0 bases, leaving 20 bases between them. Germline CDR1 and CDR2: WSHSY and SAAADI. CDR3 DNA sequence: TGCGCCAGCAGTGAGCTCCAGCAGGGCTACCTTATCTCTGGGGCCAACGTCCTGACTTTC. As protein: CASSELQQGYLISGANVLTF.

The rearrangement uses TRBV15 and TRBJ2-1; TRBD1 is a possible D gene (5 bases). The CDR3 is made up of 15 amino acids. V lost 3 bases and J 9 bases, leaving 18 bases between the germline ends. Germline V lookup: CDR1 LNHNV, CDR2 YYDKDF (reference sequence). The DNA of the CDR3 is TGTGCCACCAGCAGGAATATTTATCAGGGTTCTGAGCAGTTCTTC. Translating it yields CATSRNIYQGSEQFF.